Sequencing of this T cell receptor (beta chain) was carried out in a study of cytomegalovirus exposure and HLA in healthy donors. Study-wide context: Unique TCR beta sequences numbering 120 million or so came from around 180 million T cells in an earlier analysis. The study's findings and limits: More than 15,000 TCR beta sequences were associated with HLA alleles at 0.05 false discovery rate in a later analysis.

Regarding this clone: Its target is not known.

The PCR used 60 Vbeta and 13 Jbeta primers. Profiling relied on immunoSEQ multiplex PCR, and the TCRdb table lists in-frame clones only, not all of them. In the table there are roughly 200,000 clones, less than 80% of which are singletons. The CDR3 loop spans 16 amino acids. Germline assignment: CDR1 MDHEN and CDR2 SYDVKM. Trimming shortened V by 3 bases and J by 3 bases, and 17 bases separated the two germline ends. The TCR sequence derives from a middle-aged woman in good health and CMV-seronegative. Sequenced: PBMCs. This chain uses TRBV28 with TRBJ1-2, with a possible D match to TRBD1 (6 bases). For the CDR3, the DNA is TGTGCCAGCAGTTTGGGGGCAGGAACCAGAGACTATGGCTACACCTTC. This sequence encodes CASSLGAGTRDYGYTF.